The source of this TCR beta chain is a study of CD8 T cells in ankylosing spondylitis. At least ten counts were recorded for this clonotype. As yet, its antigen is unknown. Findings of the study overall: In reactive arthritis synovial fluid and blood, some motif variants had been reported before. Disease-linked clones had a CD8+ phenotype and relatively low frequency in peripheral blood. As reported, disease-linked clones showed significant enrichment in matched ankylosing spondylitis synovial fluid.

Germline loops: CDR1 SNHLY, CDR2 FYNNEI. This CDR3 is built from 15 residues. V dropped 6 bases and J dropped 6; count of bases not matched to a gene: 7. With molecular barcodes, quantitative 5'-RACE was used to make the TCR beta libraries. Each CDR3 protein is one row after TCRdb ran MiXCR on the 5' RACE reads. This table holds 30,000 to 45,000 distinct CDR3 sequences, 6% found once. The J gene is TRBJ1-6, the V gene TRBV2; the match to TRBD1 covers 8 bases. The sample was blood, either unsorted or a sorted T cell fraction (not recorded which). This TCR derives from a male donor with ankylosing spondylitis or in good health (not recorded which). Written as DNA, the CDR3 is TGTGCCAGCAGAGGAAGGACAGGGCCTAATTCACCCCTCCACTTT. It is translated as CASRGRTGPNSPLHF.